The 9 T cell receptor beta chains presented below share a single source sample, sequenced in a study of blood T cell repertoires in COVID-19. Generated by immunoSEQ multiplex PCR, the TCRdb table keeps only in-frame clones and is missing some. The sample lists fewer than 35,000 clones; about 88% were seen once. Sequenced: peripheral blood. The receptors come from a man older than 75 with acute or convalescent COVID-19.

This clone was detected once. The J gene is TRBJ1-1, the V gene TRBV18, with a weak D call TRBD1 (6 bases). The germline CDR1 and CDR2 sequences are KGHSH and LQKENI. The ends were cut back, 6 bases at V and 6 bases at J, with 17 bases in the middle. The CDR3 consists of 14 residues. The CDR3 protein is CASSGTTGLSEAFF. CDR3 sequence (DNA): TGTGCCAGCTCCGGGACAACAGGTCTCTCTGAAGCTTTCTTT.

The CDR3 spells CSARGGAEAFF. CDR3 in DNA: TGCAGTGCCCGGGGAGGTGCAGAAGCTTTCTTT. The genes are TRBV20-1 and TRBJ1-1; D unclear. V shed 6 bases and J shed 8 bases, with 13 bases lying between them. The germline gives CDR1 DFQATT, CDR2 SNEGSKA (reference sequence). The CDR3 is 11 amino acids.

V and J are TRBV10-1 and TRBJ2-7, with D possibly matching TRBD1 (5 bases). V was pared by 3 bases and J by 2 bases, with 11 bases between. CDR3 length: 14 residues. Germline V gene lookup returns CDR1 WNHNN and CDR2 SYGVQD (reference sequence). The CDR3 DNA follows: TGCGCCAGCAGTGAAGGGGAAACCGCCTACGAGCAGTACTTC. Translating it yields CASSEGETAYEQYF.

The V and J genes are TRBV12-3 or TRBV12-4 and TRBJ2-1, with D possibly TRBD1 on 6 matching bases. The ends were cut back, 8 bases at V and 0 bases at J, with 8 bases in the middle. The CDR3 has 13 amino acids. The CDR3 here is CASRTDSYNEQFF. The CDR3 DNA follows: TGTGCCAGCCGGACAGACTCCTACAATGAGCAGTTCTTC.

V gene TRBV19 combines with J gene TRBJ1-6, with 7 nucleotides matching TRBD1. The trim removed 10 bases at V and 7 bases at J, leaving 4 bases unmatched. The germline CDR1 and CDR2 sequences are LNHDA and SQIVND (reference sequence). The CDR3 totals 12 residues. The CDR3 protein is CATGTANSPLHF. CDR3 in DNA: TGTGCCACCGGGACAGCAAATTCACCCCTCCACTTT.

CDR3 sequence (DNA): TGTGCCAGCAGCCGGGACAGGGGCTACGAGCAGTACTTC. It specifies CASSRDRGYEQYF. The V and J genes are TRBV6-5 and TRBJ2-7; 10 bases match TRBD1. The CDR3 is made up of 13 amino acids. Germline values: CDR1 MNHEY, CDR2 SVGAGI. Trimming cost V 6 bases and J 3 bases; bases outside gene matches: 2.

The rearrangement links TRBV2 to TRBJ2-1; perhaps TRBD2 as D (6 bases). Per germline, CDR1 SNHLY and CDR2 FYNNEI. V was trimmed by 6 bases and J by 7 bases, leaving 16 bases between them. CDR3 size: 14 residues. The CDR3 spells CASRRAGRTNEQFF. The CDR3, as DNA: TGTGCCAGCAGGCGGGCGGGACGAACAAATGAGCAGTTCTTC.

This chain joins TRBV20-1 and TRBJ1-1; D might be TRBD1 (5 bases). V was cut by 3 bases and J by 11 bases, with 13 bases left in between. Looked up from germline, CDR1 is DFQATT and CDR2 is SNEGSKA (reference sequence). CDR3 length: 11 residues. CDR3 sequence (DNA): TGCAGTGCTAGCAGGGACTCCACGGCTTTCTTT. Amino acid sequence: CSASRDSTAFF.

The chain combines TRBV11-3 with TRBJ2-1, with TRBD1 identical over 8 bases. With 5 bases clipped from V and 8 bases from J, the junction kept 5 bases outside the gene matches. This CDR3 spans 13 amino acids. Germline CDR1 reads SGHNT; CDR2 reads YENEEA. Here the CDR3 DNA reads TGTGCCAGCAGCCCGGACAGGGACGATGAGCAGTTCTTC. Amino acid sequence: CASSPDRDDEQFF.